The 21 T cell receptor beta chains below come from one sample, sequenced in a study of blood T cell repertoires in COVID-19. The assay was immunoSEQ multiplex PCR, and TCRdb's table has in-frame clones only and misses some. The repertoire includes roughly 100,000 clones, around 90% of them detected once, and roughly 6% sits in the top ten. The sequencing sample was made of peripheral blood. Receptors originate from a human donor in a cohort sampled during active COVID-19.

This clone has more than one count but fewer than ten. V and J are TRBV20-1 and TRBJ1-2; no clear D. Trimming took 4 bases from V and 2 from J, leaving 14 bases between them. CDR1 DFQATT and CDR2 SNEGSKA come from the germline V gene (reference sequence). The CDR3 length is 14 residues. The CDR3 nucleotides read TGCAGTGCTATTGACCTGTCGCGGAACTATGGCTACACCTTC. Its protein is CSAIDLSRNYGYTF.

The rearrangement joins TRBV9 to TRBJ2-1; 12 positions agree with TRBD2. CDR3 length: 16 residues. The V segment lost 2 bases and the J segment 7 bases; nucleotides outside the gene matches: 7. Germline assignment: CDR1 SGDLS and CDR2 YYNGEE. Written as DNA, the CDR3 is TGTGCCAGCAGCGTTCTCGGGCTAGCGGGAGGGAATGAGCAGTTCTTC. Encoded protein: CASSVLGLAGGNEQFF.

The chain links TRBV28 to TRBJ1-1; D unclear. The V and J ends lost 3 bases and 3 bases respectively, with 5 bases between them. The germline gives CDR1 MDHEN, CDR2 SYDVKM. The CDR3 totals 12 residues. CDR3 in amino acids: CASSLRYTEAFF. CDR3 DNA sequence: TGTGCCAGCAGTTTGAGGTACACTGAAGCTTTCTTT.

The rearrangement uses TRBV7-2 and TRBJ1-1, with D possibly being TRBD1 (5 bases). CDR1 is SGHTA, CDR2 FQGNSA, per germline. The CDR3 is 11 amino acids. V was clipped by 3 bases and J by 12 bases, with 11 bases between them. The CDR3 nucleotides are TGTGCCAGCAGCTTTGACAGAAGGACTTTCTTT. Its translation is CASSFDRRTFF.

V and J are TRBV27 and TRBJ2-7; 13 nucleotides align to TRBD2. Germline V gives CDR1 MNHEY, CDR2 SMNVEV (reference sequence). V lost 4 bases, J lost 9 bases, and 12 bases stayed unmatched. CDR3 length equals 16 residues. CDR3 loop: CASSSGPGLAGRAQYF. The CDR3 DNA reads TGTGCCAGCAGTTCCGGCCCGGGACTAGCGGGAAGGGCGCAGTACTTC.

The J gene is TRBJ1-2, the V gene TRBV12-2. TRBV12-2 has pseudogene status. The CDR3 loop spans 18 amino acids. Written as DNA, the CDR3 is TGTGCAAGTCGCTCATCCCCTCTGGGGGGGAGAGGGAACTATGGCTACACCTTC. It yields the protein CASRSSPLGGRGNYGYTF.

The CDR3: CASSYDRGNEQFF. The CDR3 DNA sequence: TGTGCCAGCAGTTACGACAGGGGGAATGAGCAGTTCTTC. This sequence joins TRBV6-5 and TRBJ2-1; 9 bases map to TRBD1. J gave up 7 bases and V 2 bases, and 0 bases lay outside the gene matches. This CDR3 is built from 13 residues. Per the germline V gene, CDR1 is MNHEY and CDR2 is SVGAGI.

The sample holds one count of this clone. V is TRBV28 and J is TRBJ2-1; TRBD2 matches 11 bases. Germline loops: CDR1 MDHEN, CDR2 SYDVKM. This CDR3 contains 15 residues. Trimming took 3 bases from V and 12 from J; bases not matched to a gene: 10. The CDR3 protein is CASSFGQGLAVGQFF. Written as DNA, the CDR3 is TGTGCCAGCAGTTTTGGACAGGGACTAGCGGTGGGGCAGTTCTTC.

The V and J genes are TRBV18 and TRBJ1-6; D perhaps matches TRBD1 (5 bases). V lost 6 bases and J lost 7, with 16 bases in between. The germline CDR1 and CDR2 sequences are KGHSH and LQKENI. This CDR3 comprises 15 residues. CDR3 protein: CASSPPGRENSPLHF. The CDR3 DNA reads as TGTGCCAGCTCCCCCCCGGGACGGGAGAATTCACCCCTCCACTTT. Full variable domain (outside the CDR3, taken from reference TRBV18 and TRBJ1-6): NAGVMQNPRHLVRRRGQEARLRCSPMKGHSHVYWYRQLPEEGLKFMVYLQKENIIDESGMPKERFSAEFPKEGPSILRIQQVVRGDSAAYFCASSPPGRENSPLHFGNGTRLTVT.

The rearrangement uses TRBV6-5 and TRBJ1-1; D not certain. The CDR3 has 12 amino acids. The germline CDR1 and CDR2 sequences are MNHEY and SVGAGI. V was cut by 8 bases and J by 3 bases, with 10 bases left in between. Written as DNA, the CDR3 is TGTGCCAGCGGGCTGAGTGACACTGAAGCTTTCTTT. This encodes CASGLSDTEAFF.

The V and J genes are TRBV6-5 and TRBJ1-1; D is ambiguous. V was trimmed by 7 bases and J by 5 bases, leaving 17 bases between them. This CDR3 is built from 14 residues. From germline, CDR1 is MNHEY and CDR2 SVGAGI. This CDR3 is CASKNNGMRTEAFF. The DNA for the CDR3 is TGTGCCAGCAAGAATAACGGGATGAGAACTGAAGCTTTCTTT.

This rearrangement joins TRBV7-8 to TRBJ1-2, with D maybe TRBD1 (5 bases). The CDR3 is 13 amino acids. V was cut by 11 bases and J by 3 bases, with 16 bases left in between. Germline-derived CDR1 and CDR2 are SGHVS and FQNEAQ. In DNA, the CDR3 is TGTGCCGCGGGACTGTTTGGTGACTATGGCTACACCTTC. Translating gives CAAGLFGDYGYTF.

The CDR3: CASSPDTEAFF. CDR3 in DNA: TGTGCCAGCAGCCCCGACACTGAAGCTTTCTTT. This rearrangement joins TRBV12-3 or TRBV12-4 to TRBJ1-1; no clear D. Trimming pared 6 bases from V and 3 bases from J, leaving 5 bases between. This CDR3 is built from 11 residues.

The chain recombines TRBV7-8 with TRBJ2-1, with D unresolved. V was shortened by 5 bases and J by 4 bases, with 18 bases between the two germline ends. There are 16 residues in the CDR3. Germline V lookup: CDR1 SGHVS, CDR2 FQNEAQ. The CDR3 spells CASSLFSGLVYNEQFF. The CDR3 DNA sequence: TGTGCCAGCAGCCTGTTCTCAGGATTAGTTTACAATGAGCAGTTCTTC. Using reference TRBV7-8 and TRBJ2-1 for the parts outside the CDR3, the full variable domain is GAGVSQSPRYKVAKRGQDVALRCDPISGHVSLFWYQQALGQGPEFLTYFQNEAQLDKSGLPSDRFFAERPEGSVSTLKIQRTQQEDSAVYLCASSLFSGLVYNEQFFGPGTRLTVL.

J is TRBJ1-3 and V is TRBV28; tentative D call: TRBD1 (6 bases). Germline lookup yields CDR1 MDHEN and CDR2 SYDVKM. The germline V and J ends were trimmed by 3 bases and 7 bases, with 13 bases remaining between them. This CDR3 has 14 residues. The CDR3 reads CASSLVQGGNTIYF. Here the CDR3 DNA reads TGTGCCAGCAGTTTGGTACAGGGAGGGAACACCATATATTTT.

The chain combines TRBV2 with TRBJ1-3, with a weak D call TRBD1 (5 bases). Germline CDR1 SNHLY, CDR2 FYNNEI. This CDR3 spans 14 amino acids. Trimming took 3 bases from V and 2 from J, leaving 8 bases between them. CDR3 DNA: TGTGCCAGCAGTGAGGGGCCGGCTGGAAACACCATATATTTT. Its translation: CASSEGPAGNTIYF.

The chain combines TRBV19 with TRBJ2-1; D perhaps matches TRBD1 (6 bases). Trimming removed 4 bases at V and 0 bases at J, with 10 bases between. CDR3 size: 15 residues. Germline V gene data show CDR1 as LNHDA and CDR2 as SQIVND (reference sequence). CDR3 in DNA: TGTGCCAGTAGTAGGGGACAAAGCTCCTACAATGAGCAGTTCTTC. Protein product: CASSRGQSSYNEQFF.

The chain is built from TRBV19 and TRBJ2-1, with 8 bases aligning to TRBD2. Trimming removed 5 bases from V and 7 bases from J; junction bases left unmatched: 4. The length of the CDR3 is 13 residues. Germline lookup yields CDR1 LNHDA and CDR2 SQIVND (reference sequence). CDR3 DNA: TGTGCCAGTAGTTCGGGGGGGCGGAATGAGCAGTTCTTC. Translating gives CASSSGGRNEQFF.

V is TRBV27 and J is TRBJ2-1; possibly TRBD2 for D (6 bases). CDR1 MNHEY and CDR2 SMNVEV come from the germline V gene (reference sequence). V shed 6 bases and J shed 9 bases, with 12 bases lying between them. This CDR3 region has 12 residues. The CDR3 region is CASSLGGREQFF. The CDR3, as DNA: TGTGCCAGCAGCCTAGGAGGGCGTGAGCAGTTCTTC.

This rearrangement joins TRBV28 to TRBJ2-1, with TRBD2 matching 16 bases. With V trimmed by 7 bases and J by 4 bases, 10 bases remained unmatched. Germline CDR1 MDHEN, CDR2 SYDVKM. The CDR3 totals 18 residues. The CDR3 loop is CASTRGTSGRALYNEQFF. For the CDR3, the DNA is TGTGCCAGCACCCGCGGGACTAGCGGGAGGGCCTTATACAATGAGCAGTTCTTC.

V is TRBV7-9 and J is TRBJ1-6; 8 bases are shared with TRBD1. The CDR3 spans 16 residues. V lost 1 base and J lost 11; bases outside the gene matches: 10. The germline V gene encodes CDR1 SEHNR and CDR2 FQNEAQ (reference sequence). This chain's CDR3 is CASSLGTGSGETPLHF. DNA of the CDR3: TGTGCCAGCAGCTTAGGGACAGGGTCCGGGGAAACACCCCTCCACTTT.